The 5 T cell receptor beta chains presented below share a single source sample, sequenced in a study of blood T cell repertoires in COVID-19. Measured with immunoSEQ multiplex PCR; TCRdb has only the in-frame clones, and not every one. The repertoire holds about 310,000 clones, with over 80% as singletons. The sample comprised PBMCs or T cells enriched from blood (not recorded which). All receptors come from a woman aged 18 to 35 who had recovered from COVID-19.

The V call is TRBV9, the J call TRBJ1-2, with a weak D call TRBD1 (6 bases). The CDR3 length is 12 residues. V was clipped by 0 bases and J by 8 bases, with 8 bases between them. CDR1 is SGDLS, CDR2 YYNGEE, per germline. CDR3 loop: CASSVGGQGYTF. CDR3 in DNA: TGTGCCAGCAGCGTAGGGGGACAAGGCTACACCTTC.

The chain has TRBV5-1 and TRBJ2-5, with 9 bases fitting TRBD2. V shed 4 bases and J 4 bases; nucleotides not matched to a gene: 8. The CDR3 covers 15 residues. CDR1 SGHRS and CDR2 YFSETQ come from the germline V gene. The CDR3 bases are TGCGCCAGCAGCCTGACTAGCGGTTCGGGAGAGACCCAGTACTTC. It encodes CASSLTSGSGETQYF. The variable domain in full, with the rest retrieved from reference TRBV5-1 and TRBJ2-5, is KAGVTQTPRYLIKTRGQQVTLSCSPISGHRSVSWYQQTPGQGLQFLFEYFSETQRNKGNFPGRFSGRQFSNSRSEMNVSTLELGDSALYLCASSLTSGSGETQYFGPGTRLLVL.

The J gene is TRBJ2-7, the V gene TRBV30; tentative D call: TRBD1 (6 bases). This CDR3 spans 14 amino acids. CDR1 and CDR2 from the germline V gene are GTSNPN and SVGIG (reference sequence). The germline V and J ends were trimmed by 5 bases and 1 base, with 15 bases remaining between them. CDR3 sequence reads: CAWGPQGQSYEQYF. DNA for the CDR3: TGTGCCTGGGGTCCCCAGGGGCAGTCCTACGAGCAGTACTTC.

The chain is built from TRBV28 and TRBJ1-2; the match to TRBD1 covers 7 bases. The V gene's germline CDR1 is MDHEN and CDR2 SYDVKM. The V segment lost 5 bases and the J segment 7 bases; nucleotides outside the gene matches: 7. The CDR3 length is 13 residues. CDR3 sequence reads: CASSPPDRVGYTF. CDR3 nucleotide sequence: TGTGCCAGCAGTCCCCCAGACAGGGTTGGCTACACCTTC.

About this clone itself: The sample contains more than one DNA sequence encoding this CDR3. V gene TRBV9 combines with J gene TRBJ2-7; D is ambiguous. V dropped 3 bases and J dropped 0 bases, with 4 bases sitting between them. CDR3 length: 12 amino acids. CDR1 and CDR2 from the germline V gene are SGDLS and YYNGEE. In DNA, the CDR3 is TGTGCCAGCAGCGGGAGCTCCTACGAGCAGTACTTC. Protein: CASSGSSYEQYF.